The rows below give T cell receptor beta chains drawn from one sample of a study of HIV-infected patients and healthy controls. TCRdb called the 5' RACE reads again in MiXCR, with one record for every CDR3 protein. The data contain tens of thousands of distinct CDR3 sequences, 15% to 20% of them seen just once; the ten biggest clones take up over 1.1%. The sequencing sample was made of CD4+ T cells from blood. The origin of the receptors is a human donor in good health. The CDR3 runs from the conserved cysteine through the conserved F or W. Each record gives: V gene, J gene, CDR3 length, D gene, clone size, CDR3 DNA, CDR3 protein. The D gene is left open where the match is weak. The size entry is marked missing in some rows and otherwise reads once, few, many or a size class.

TRBV6-6,TRBJ2-1,14,.,medium-sized,TGTGCCAGCAGTTACTCAAGGGTATACAATGAGCAGTTCTTC,CASSYSRVYNEQFF
TRBV5-1,TRBJ1-1,16,TRBD1,.,TGCGCCAGCAGCTTGGAATTTATAGGGACAGGGGCTGAAGCTTTCTTT,CASSLEFIGTGAEAFF
TRBV29-1,TRBJ2-1,10,.,.,TGCAGCAGCCTATACAATGAGCAGTTCTTC,CSSLYNEQFF
TRBV3-1,TRBJ1-1,15,.,.,TGTGCCAGCAGCCAAGGCACAGGCATGAACACTGAAGCTTTCTTT,CASSQGTGMNTEAFF
TRBV24-1,TRBJ1-2,13,.,.,TGTGCCACCTATGGACAGACAAACTATGGCTACACCTTC,CATYGQTNYGYTF
TRBV20-1,TRBJ1-1,15,TRBD1,.,TGCAGTGCTAGAGAGGGGACAGGGGTGGGCACTGAAGCTTTCTTT,CSAREGTGVGTEAFF
TRBV5-6,TRBJ2-5,13,TRBD2,.,TGTGCCAGCAGCCAGCGGGGGGGAGGGACCCAGTACTTC,CASSQRGGGTQYF
TRBV20-1,TRBJ1-4,16,.,.,TGCAGTGCTAGCCCGGGCACAAGGGGAGGGGGTGAAAAACTGTTTTTT,CSASPGTRGGGEKLFF
TRBV5-1,TRBJ1-3,15,.,once,TGCGCCAGCAGCTTGGCCGCAGGGTCTGGAAACACCATATATTTT,CASSLAAGSGNTIYF
TRBV7-2,TRBJ2-3,15,TRBD2,.,TGTGCCAGCAGCTTGGGACTAGCGGGAGTAGATACGCAGTATTTT,CASSLGLAGVDTQYF
TRBV20-1,TRBJ1-5,15,TRBD1,.,TGCAGTGCTAGAGATCGACAGGGCTTCGATCAGCCCCAGCATTTT,CSARDRQGFDQPQHF
TRBV7-3,TRBJ2-3,15,.,.,TGTGCCAGCAGCTTAGCTGTGGGTCGCACAGATACGCAGTATTTT,CASSLAVGRTDTQYF
TRBV18,TRBJ1-2,16,TRBD1,.,TGTGCCAGCTCAAGAACTAGGGGGCCATCGGACTATGGCTACACCTTC,CASSRTRGPSDYGYTF
TRBV6-2/TRBV6-3,TRBJ1-5,17,TRBD1,few,TGTGCCAGCAGTCCCCTCAGGACAGGGGAGGCCAATCAGCCCCAGCATTTT,CASSPLRTGEANQPQHF
TRBV7-3,TRBJ2-3,15,.,.,TGTGCCAGCAGCCCCCTTGGGGGAGGCACAGATACGCAGTATTTT,CASSPLGGGTDTQYF
TRBV7-3,TRBJ2-7,13,.,.,TGTGCCAGCAGCTTAATCCCAGCCTACGAGCAGTACTTC,CASSLIPAYEQYF
TRBV3-1,TRBJ2-7,18,.,few,TGTGCCAGCAGCCAAGGGACTTCGAGGGGAGGGGGACCCTACGAGCAGTACTTC,CASSQGTSRGGGPYEQYF
TRBV4-1,TRBJ2-5,17,.,many,TGCGCCAGCAGCCGCGGACGGGTGGGTGTCGACCAAGAGACCCAGTACTTC,CASSRGRVGVDQETQYF
TRBV7-8,TRBJ2-1,13,.,many,TGTGCCAGCAGCTTCCAGGGATACAATGAGCAGTTCTTC,CASSFQGYNEQFF
TRBV20-1,TRBJ2-7,16,TRBD2,.,TGCAGTGCTAGCCCACCCACTAGCGGGGATTACTACGAGCAGTACTTC,CSASPPTSGDYYEQYF
TRBV10-3,TRBJ2-7,12,.,.,TGTGCCATCAGTGAGTCGTTGAACGAGCAGTACTTC,CAISESLNEQYF
TRBV12-3/TRBV12-4,TRBJ2-3,17,TRBD2,many,TGTGCCAGCAGGCAACGTGACGGACTAGCGGTCACAGATACGCAGTATTTT,CASRQRDGLAVTDTQYF